This TCR beta chain was found in a study of cytomegalovirus exposure and HLA in healthy donors. Regarding this clone: Its target is unknown.

Vbeta (60) and Jbeta (13) primers were used in the PCR. The table came from immunoSEQ multiplex PCR; TCRdb's copy has only in-frame clones and leaves some out. In all, the sample yields about 74,000 clones. The germline CDR1 and CDR2 sequences are SEHNR and FQNEAQ (reference sequence). CDR3 length: 15 amino acids. After removal of 2 bases from V and 8 bases from J, the junction contained 7 bases not matched to a gene. Study-wide findings and caveats: The authors later linked a missense DCLRE1C variant to TCR beta V- and J-gene trimming. The authors enumerated 164 TCR beta chains as linked to cytomegalovirus. A later examination showed that TCR association rates differed by HLA locus, with DRB1 most and HLA-C fewest. For most TCR beta V segments, an earlier analysis put the productive rate at about 87% or about 30% of the time.

This TCR was recovered from a female donor in good health and CMV-seropositive. The rearrangement uses TRBV7-9 and TRBJ2-1, with 9 bases identical to TRBD2. The sample comprised PBMCs. The CDR3 protein is CASSLSGTSIDEQFF. The CDR3 region has the DNA TGTGCCAGCAGCTTATCTGGGACTAGCATCGATGAGCAGTTCTTC.